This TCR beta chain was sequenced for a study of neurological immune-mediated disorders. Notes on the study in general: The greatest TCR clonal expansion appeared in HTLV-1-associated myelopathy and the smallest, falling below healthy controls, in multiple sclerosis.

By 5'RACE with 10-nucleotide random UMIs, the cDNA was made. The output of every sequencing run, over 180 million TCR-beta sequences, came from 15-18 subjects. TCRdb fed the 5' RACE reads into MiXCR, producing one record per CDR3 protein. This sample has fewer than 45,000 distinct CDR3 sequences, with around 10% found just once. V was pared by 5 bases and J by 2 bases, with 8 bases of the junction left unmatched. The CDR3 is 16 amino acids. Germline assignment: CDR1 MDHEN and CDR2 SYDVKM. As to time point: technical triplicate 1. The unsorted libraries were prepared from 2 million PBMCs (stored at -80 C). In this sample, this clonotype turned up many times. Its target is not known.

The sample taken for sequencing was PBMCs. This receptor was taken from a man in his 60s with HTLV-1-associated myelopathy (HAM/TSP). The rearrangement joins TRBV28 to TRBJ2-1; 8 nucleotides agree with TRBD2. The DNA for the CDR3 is TGTGCCAGCAGTACCCTAGCGGGCGGTACCTACAATGAGCAGTTCTTC. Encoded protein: CASSTLAGGTYNEQFF.